This T cell receptor beta chain was identified during a study of spatial heterogeneity in lung cancer. Unique molecular identifiers tagged every individual TCR cDNA molecule. Each CDR3 protein is one row after TCRdb ran MiXCR on the 5' RACE reads. The sample has more than 65,000 distinct CDR3 sequences; 10% to 15% are singletons. Trimming left V 0 bases short and J 0 bases short, with 12 bases between. This CDR3 contains 17 residues. Germline V gene sequence: CDR1 GTSNPN, CDR2 SVGIG (reference sequence). Time point in this sample: sample taken at primary tumor resection. Researchers sequenced whole RNA taken from tumor, nontumor lung or frozen PBMC without sorting.

This chain connects TRBV30 to TRBJ2-6, with D tentatively TRBD1 or TRBD2 (5 bases each). The sequence derives from a male donor with early-stage non-small cell lung cancer. Sequencing was performed on PBMCs, taken at surgery. The CDR3 sequence is CAWSVGDSSSGANVLTF. The CDR3 nucleotides are TGTGCCTGGAGTGTGGGAGACAGCAGCTCTGGGGCCAACGTCCTGACTTTC.